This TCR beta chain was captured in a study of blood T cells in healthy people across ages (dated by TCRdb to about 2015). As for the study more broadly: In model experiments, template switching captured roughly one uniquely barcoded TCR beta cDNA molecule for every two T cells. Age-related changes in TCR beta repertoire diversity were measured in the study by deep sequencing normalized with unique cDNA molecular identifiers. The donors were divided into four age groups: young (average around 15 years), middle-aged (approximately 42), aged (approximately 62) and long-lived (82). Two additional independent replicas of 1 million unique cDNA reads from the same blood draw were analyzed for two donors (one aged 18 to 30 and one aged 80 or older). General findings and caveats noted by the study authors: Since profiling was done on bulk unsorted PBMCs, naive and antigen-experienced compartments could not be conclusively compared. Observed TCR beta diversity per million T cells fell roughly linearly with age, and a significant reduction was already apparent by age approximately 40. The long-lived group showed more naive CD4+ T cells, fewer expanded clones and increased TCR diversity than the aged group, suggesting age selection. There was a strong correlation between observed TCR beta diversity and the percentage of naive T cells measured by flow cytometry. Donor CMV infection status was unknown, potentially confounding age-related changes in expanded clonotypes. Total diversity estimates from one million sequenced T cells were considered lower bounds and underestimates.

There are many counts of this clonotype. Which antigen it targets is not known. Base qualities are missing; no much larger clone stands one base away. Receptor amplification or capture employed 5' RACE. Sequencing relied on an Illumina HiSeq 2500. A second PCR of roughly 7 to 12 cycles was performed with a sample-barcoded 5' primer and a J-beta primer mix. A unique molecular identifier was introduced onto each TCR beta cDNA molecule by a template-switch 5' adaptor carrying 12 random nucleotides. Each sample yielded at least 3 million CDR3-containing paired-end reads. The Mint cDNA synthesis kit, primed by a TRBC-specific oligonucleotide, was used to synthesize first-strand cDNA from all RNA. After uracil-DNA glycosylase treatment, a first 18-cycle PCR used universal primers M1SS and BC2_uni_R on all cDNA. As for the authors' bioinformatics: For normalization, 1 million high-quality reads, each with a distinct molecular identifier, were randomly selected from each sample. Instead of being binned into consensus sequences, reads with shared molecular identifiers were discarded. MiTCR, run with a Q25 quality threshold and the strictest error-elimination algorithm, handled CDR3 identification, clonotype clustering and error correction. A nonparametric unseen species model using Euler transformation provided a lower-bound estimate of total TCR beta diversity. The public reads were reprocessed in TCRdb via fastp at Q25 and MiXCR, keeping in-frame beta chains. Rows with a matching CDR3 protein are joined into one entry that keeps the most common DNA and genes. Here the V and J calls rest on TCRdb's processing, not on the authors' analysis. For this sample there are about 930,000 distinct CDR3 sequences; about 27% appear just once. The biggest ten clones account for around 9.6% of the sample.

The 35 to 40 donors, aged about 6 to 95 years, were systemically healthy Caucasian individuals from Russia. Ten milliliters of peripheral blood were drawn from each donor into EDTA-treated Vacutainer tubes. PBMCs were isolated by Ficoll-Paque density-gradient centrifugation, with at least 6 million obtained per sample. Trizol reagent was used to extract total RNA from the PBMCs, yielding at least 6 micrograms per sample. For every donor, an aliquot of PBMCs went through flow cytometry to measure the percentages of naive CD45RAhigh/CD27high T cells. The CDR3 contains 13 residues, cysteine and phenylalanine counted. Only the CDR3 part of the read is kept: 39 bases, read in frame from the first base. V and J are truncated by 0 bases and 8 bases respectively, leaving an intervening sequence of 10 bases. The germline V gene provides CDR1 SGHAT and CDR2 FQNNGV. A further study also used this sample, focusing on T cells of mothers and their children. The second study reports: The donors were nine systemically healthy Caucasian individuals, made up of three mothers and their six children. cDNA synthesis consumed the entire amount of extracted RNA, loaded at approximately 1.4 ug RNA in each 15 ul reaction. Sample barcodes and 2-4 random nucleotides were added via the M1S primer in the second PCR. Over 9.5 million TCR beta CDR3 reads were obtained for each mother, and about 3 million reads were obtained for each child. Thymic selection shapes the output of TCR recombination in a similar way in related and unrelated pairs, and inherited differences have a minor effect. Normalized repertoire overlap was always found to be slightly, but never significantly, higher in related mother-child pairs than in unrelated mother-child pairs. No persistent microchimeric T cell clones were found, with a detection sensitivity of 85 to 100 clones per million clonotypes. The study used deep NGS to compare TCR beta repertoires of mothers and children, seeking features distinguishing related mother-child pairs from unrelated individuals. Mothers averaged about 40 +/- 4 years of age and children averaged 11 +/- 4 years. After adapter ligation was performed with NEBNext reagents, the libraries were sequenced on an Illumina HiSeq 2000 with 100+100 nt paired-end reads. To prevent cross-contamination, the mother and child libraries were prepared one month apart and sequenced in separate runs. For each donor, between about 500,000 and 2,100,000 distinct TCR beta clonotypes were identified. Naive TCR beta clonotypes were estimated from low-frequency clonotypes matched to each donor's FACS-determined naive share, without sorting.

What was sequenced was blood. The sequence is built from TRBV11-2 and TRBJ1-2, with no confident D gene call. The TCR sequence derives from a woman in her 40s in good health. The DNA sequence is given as TGTGCCAGCAGCTTAGATCGTAATAAAGGCTACACCTTC. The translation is CASSLDRNKGYTF.